This passage covers 25 T cell receptor beta chains from one sample sequenced in a study of T cell responses to AZD1222 COVID-19 vaccine. Profiling relied on immunoSEQ multiplex PCR, and the TCRdb table lists in-frame clones only, not all of them. This sample has 70,000 to 85,000 clones, with 86% found just once. The specimen comprised peripheral blood, sampled on day 0 of AZD1222 vaccination. These receptors originate from an adult in good health.

Regarding this clone: An end of the junction does not agree with germline; a read error may underlie this. This chain connects TRBV30 to TRBJ1-1; D unclear. The CDR3 spans 13 residues. Germline values: CDR1 GTSNPN, CDR2 SVGIG (reference sequence). The CDR3, as DNA: TGTGCCTGGAGTTCAGAGGTTACGACTGGAGCTTTCTTT. Protein: CAWSSEVTTGAFF.

This chain connects TRBV14 to TRBJ2-2; 8 nucleotides match TRBD2. The CDR3 totals 13 residues. With V trimmed by 4 bases and J by 6 bases, 1 base remained unmatched. Germline assignment: CDR1 SGHDN and CDR2 FVKESK. CDR3 DNA: TGTGCCAGCAGCCTAGCGGGGTCCGGGGAGCTGTTTTTT. This gives the protein CASSLAGSGELFF.

The chain links TRBV19 to TRBJ2-7, with TRBD1 matching over 10 bases. V gave up 5 bases and J gave up 5 bases; unmatched junction bases: 6. The CDR3 length is 14 residues. Germline V gene sequence: CDR1 LNHDA, CDR2 SQIVND (reference sequence). The CDR3 nucleotides are TGTGCCAGTAGTGTTCCCGGGACAGGGGACGAGCAGTACTTC. This gives the protein CASSVPGTGDEQYF.

This clone was counted once. V and J are TRBV18 and TRBJ1-2; no reliable D call. The CDR3 runs to 13 residues. V was trimmed by 5 bases and J by 8 bases, leaving 15 bases between them. CDR1 and CDR2 from the germline V gene are KGHSH and LQKENI. CDR3: CASSTAEGGGYTF. CDR3 in DNA: TGTGCCAGCTCAACGGCGGAGGGCGGAGGCTACACCTTC.

This clone showed up just a few times. The rearrangement uses TRBV27 and TRBJ1-4, with 8 positions matching TRBD1. V trimming: 6 bases; J trimming: 7 bases; junction bases outside the gene matches: 7. The CDR3 runs to 14 residues. Germline values: CDR1 MNHEY, CDR2 SMNVEV (reference sequence). The CDR3 nucleotides read TGTGCCAGCAGCTTCCAGGGGGCTTTTGAAAAACTGTTTTTT. Its translation is CASSFQGAFEKLFF.

This clone was seen a single time. This rearrangement joins TRBV11-2 to TRBJ1-3; unclear D gene. Trimming stripped 1 base from V and 0 bases from J, with 7 bases between. The CDR3 has 15 residues. CDR1 is SGHAT and CDR2 is FQNNGV in the germline V gene. The CDR3 spells CASSLAPSSGNTIYF. CDR3 coding DNA: TGTGCCAGCAGCTTAGCTCCGAGCTCTGGAAACACCATATATTTT.

This clone occurred a few times. The chain joins TRBV5-5 to TRBJ2-5; 10 bases map to TRBD1. The CDR3 totals 14 residues. The germline CDR1 and CDR2 sequences are SGHKS and YYEKEE (reference sequence). V shed 2 bases, J shed 5 bases, and the junction held 3 bases outside the gene matches. In DNA form, the CDR3 reads TGTGCCAGCAGCTTCGGGACAGGGGTGGAGACCCAGTACTTC. It is translated as CASSFGTGVETQYF.

This clone was observed a few times. The J gene is TRBJ1-1, the V gene TRBV7-9; no definite D call. V lost 3 bases and J lost 6, with 8 bases in between. This CDR3 has 12 residues. Germline V gene data show CDR1 as SEHNR and CDR2 as FQNEAQ (reference sequence). CDR3 in amino acids: CASSLGKAEAFF. The CDR3 coding sequence is TGTGCCAGCAGCTTGGGGAAGGCTGAAGCTTTCTTT.

CDR3 sequence: CASSPRTGGRETQYF. CDR3 nucleotides: TGTGCCAGCAGTCCCAGGACAGGGGGTCGGGAGACCCAGTACTTC. The gene calls are TRBV28 and TRBJ2-5; 10 positions agree with TRBD1. Per the germline V gene, CDR1 is MDHEN and CDR2 is SYDVKM. This CDR3 contains 15 residues. The junction had 8 bases not matched to a gene; V was cut back by 5 bases and J by 5 bases.

The chain links TRBV12-3 or TRBV12-4 to TRBJ1-5; no clear D gene. The V end lost 7 bases, the J end lost 0 bases, and 7 bases lay between the germline ends. The CDR3 runs 13 residues. In DNA form, the CDR3 reads TGTGCCAGCAAAGGTGATAGCAATCAGCCCCAGCATTTT. This encodes CASKGDSNQPQHF.

The chain employs TRBV5-1 and TRBJ1-4; D may be TRBD1 (5 bases). CDR3 length equals 15 residues. With 1 base removed from V and 4 bases from J, the gap between germline ends came to 11 bases. The V gene's germline CDR1 is SGHRS and CDR2 YFSETQ. The CDR3 coding sequence is TGCGCCAGCAGCTTGTCGGCAGGGAATAATGAAAAACTGTTTTTT. As protein: CASSLSAGNNEKLFF.

This CDR3 reads CASSTASYEQYF. Written as DNA, the CDR3 is TGTGCCAGCAGCACAGCCTCCTACGAGCAGTACTTC. This chain uses TRBV7-9 with TRBJ2-7; no firm D call. Trimming removed 5 bases from V and 0 bases from J, with 5 bases in between. The germline V gene has CDR1 SEHNR and CDR2 FQNEAQ (reference sequence). The CDR3 loop spans 12 amino acids.

This chain joins TRBV20-1 and TRBJ2-1; no reliable D call. Trimming took off 2 bases at V and 8 bases at J, with 7 bases between the two ends. The CDR3 covers 11 residues. CDR1 and CDR2 from the germline V gene are DFQATT and SNEGSKA (reference sequence). This chain's CDR3 is CSARFADEQFF. The DNA of the CDR3 is TGCAGTGCTAGATTCGCGGATGAGCAGTTCTTC.

This chain joins TRBV7-2 and TRBJ2-7; 13 bases are a match to TRBD2. The ends lost 5 bases at V and 7 bases at J; junction bases unmatched: 8. This CDR3 is 15 amino acids long. Germline CDR1 reads SGHTA; CDR2 reads FQGNSA. CDR3 DNA sequence: TGTGCCAGCAGCCCCACTAGCGGGAGGGCAGGTGAGCAGTACTTC. Amino acids: CASSPTSGRAGEQYF.

The chain couples TRBV5-1 to TRBJ2-5, with 10 positions matching TRBD1. After removal of 0 bases from V and 4 bases from J, the junction contained 6 bases not matched to a gene. Germline lookup yields CDR1 SGHRS and CDR2 YFSETQ. The CDR3 contains 16 residues. The CDR3 DNA is TGCGCCAGCAGCTTGGAGGGACAGGGGTTTTTAGAGACCCAGTACTTC. This codes for CASSLEGQGFLETQYF.

The sample holds one count of this clone. This chain uses TRBV5-6 with TRBJ1-5; D is unclear. The CDR3 length is 15 residues. The germline V gene has CDR1 SGHDT and CDR2 YYEEEE. The germline V and J ends were trimmed by 0 bases and 0 bases, with 7 bases remaining between them. The CDR3 DNA reads TGTGCCAGCAGCTTGGAGGCGGCTAGCAATCAGCCCCAGCATTTT. It translates to CASSLEAASNQPQHF. Full variable domain (remainder filled in from reference TRBV5-6 and TRBJ1-5): DAGVTQSPTHLIKTRGQQVTLRCSPKSGHDTVSWYQQALGQGPQFIFQYYEEEERQRGNFPDRFSGHQFPNYSSELNVNALLLGDSALYLCASSLEAASNQPQHFGDGTRLSIL.

This sequence joins TRBV5-6 and TRBJ2-5; weak D call: TRBD1 (6 bases). The V gene lost 5 bases and the J gene lost 0 bases, with 8 bases spanning the gap. The germline gives CDR1 SGHDT, CDR2 YYEEEE. The CDR3 is 13 residues long. This CDR3 is CASSHRDQETQYF. The DNA of the CDR3 is TGTGCCAGCAGTCACAGGGACCAAGAGACCCAGTACTTC.

This clone has just a few counts. This chain joins TRBV7-2 and TRBJ2-7, with D hard to call. Trimming took off 3 bases at V and 0 bases at J, with 3 bases between the two ends. The CDR3 is made up of 12 amino acids. Germline CDR1 and CDR2: SGHTA and FQGNSA. CDR3: CASSFSSYEQYF. The DNA of the CDR3 is TGTGCCAGCAGCTTTAGCTCCTACGAGCAGTACTTC.

V usage is TRBV19 and J usage is TRBJ1-1, with unresolved D. The CDR3 is 13 residues long. V lost 6 bases and J 0 bases, leaving 8 bases between the germline ends. In germline, CDR1 is LNHDA, CDR2 SQIVND (reference sequence). In DNA form, the CDR3 reads TGTGCCAGTAGGACGGCTTTGAACACTGAAGCTTTCTTT. This translates into CASRTALNTEAFF. Filled out from reference TRBV19 and TRBJ1-1, the complete variable domain reads DGGITQSPKYLFRKEGQNVTLSCEQNLNHDAMYWYRQDPGQGLRLIYYSQIVNDFQKGDIAEGYSVSREKKESFPLTVTSAQKNPTAFYLCASRTALNTEAFFGQGTRLTVV.

The rearrangement joins TRBV11-3 to TRBJ2-3, with D possibly being TRBD2 (5 bases). Germline V gene sequence: CDR1 SGHNT, CDR2 YENEEA. Trimming took 0 bases from V and 4 from J, leaving 8 bases between them. The CDR3 covers 14 residues. CDR3: CASSLERVPDTQYF. The CDR3, as DNA: TGTGCCAGCAGCTTAGAGAGGGTCCCAGATACGCAGTATTTT.

The CDR3 nucleotides read TGTGCCAGCAGTTACTTGGACAGGGTAGGGACTGAAGCTTTCTTT. The encoded protein is CASSYLDRVGTEAFF. V is TRBV6-5 and J is TRBJ1-1, with 8 positions matching TRBD1. Germline V gives CDR1 MNHEY, CDR2 SVGAGI. V was clipped by 1 base and J by 5 bases; unmatched bases: 6. This CDR3 region has 15 residues.

The chain employs TRBV11-3 and TRBJ1-1, with D hard to call. Looked up from germline, CDR1 is SGHNT and CDR2 is YENEEA. V gave up 2 bases and J gave up 1 base, with 8 bases separating them. The CDR3 covers 14 residues. The DNA of the CDR3 is TGTGCCAGCAGCTTAAGTGGCGGGAACACTGAAGCTTTCTTT. Its translation: CASSLSGGNTEAFF.

The rearrangement joins TRBV7-9 to TRBJ1-1, with D unclear. CDR3 length: 13 residues. V was pared by 6 bases and J by 1 base, with 9 bases between. Per the germline V gene, CDR1 is SEHNR and CDR2 is FQNEAQ (reference sequence). Here the CDR3 reads CASRPSSNTEAFF. The CDR3 DNA sequence: TGTGCCAGCAGGCCTTCGTCGAACACTGAAGCTTTCTTT.

The J gene is TRBJ1-5, the V gene TRBV28; D gene uncertain. The V end lost 2 bases, the J end lost 4 bases, and 12 bases lay between the germline ends. The CDR3 covers 15 residues. CDR1 MDHEN and CDR2 SYDVKM come from the germline V gene. The CDR3 here is CASSLLSVGNQPQHF. DNA of the CDR3: TGTGCCAGCAGTTTACTTTCGGTCGGAAATCAGCCCCAGCATTTT.

This sequence joins TRBV25-1 and TRBJ1-2, with D possibly TRBD1 on 5 matching bases. CDR3 size: 13 residues. Between the trimmed V and J ends, which lost 1 base and 8 bases, there was a span of 11 bases. In germline, CDR1 is MGHDK, CDR2 SYGVNS. This CDR3 is CASSESRAGGYTF. The CDR3 region has the DNA TGTGCCAGCAGTGAATCCAGGGCCGGAGGCTACACCTTC.